The sequence of this T cell receptor beta chain was determined in a study of fetal regulatory T cell absence and autoimmunity. This clone was detected a few times. Sequencing was at survey level. Method: immunoSEQ multiplex PCR; TCRdb's copy keeps in-frame clones and lacks some. The sample lists some 50,000 clones; about 80% were seen once. Germline V lookup: CDR1 SNHLY, CDR2 FYNNEI. J was trimmed by 2 bases and V by 3 bases; bases with no gene match: 4. This CDR3 contains 14 residues. The chain is built from TRBV2 and TRBJ2-7; 7 positions match TRBD1. Material for sequencing was cord blood. The TCR was taken from a newborn boy with IPEX syndrome. Here the CDR3 reads CASSEGQSPYEQYF. Here the CDR3 DNA reads TGTGCCAGCAGTGAGGGACAGTCTCCCTACGAGCAGTACTTC.